Below are 23 T cell receptor beta chains sequenced from a single sample in a study of CD8 T cells in ankylosing spondylitis. Notes on the study in general: Ankylosing spondylitis blood appeared to be characterized by a TCR beta motif of roughly eight highly homologous variants.

These TCRs are of unknown antigen specificity. MiXCR, applied by TCRdb to the 5' RACE reads, yields one record per CDR3 protein. The sample lists fewer than 650,000 distinct CDR3 sequences, 9.5% to 15% occurring once. Material: blood, either unsorted or a sorted T cell fraction (not recorded which). Source of these receptors: a male donor with ankylosing spondylitis.

V gene TRBV20-1 combines with J gene TRBJ2-7; 9 bases match TRBD2. Germline CDR1 reads DFQATT; CDR2 reads SNEGSKA (reference sequence). This CDR3 comprises 15 residues. V dropped 5 bases and J dropped 1; count of bases not matched to a gene: 9. CDR3 sequence reads: CSASLPSGISYEQYF. The DNA for the CDR3 is TGCAGTGCTTCCCTACCTAGCGGGATTTCCTACGAGCAGTACTTC.

The chain uses TRBV12-3 or TRBV12-4 and TRBJ2-2; D is undetermined. The CDR3 has 14 residues. V dropped 6 bases and J dropped 1 base, with 9 bases sitting between them. In DNA form, the CDR3 reads TGTGCCAGCAGAGGCAGGCAGAACACCGGGGAGCTGTTTTTT. Amino acids: CASRGRQNTGELFF.

J is TRBJ1-1 and V is TRBV27; D perhaps matches TRBD1 (6 bases). Between the trimmed V and J ends, which lost 5 bases and 5 bases, there was a span of 15 bases. CDR1 MNHEY and CDR2 SMNVEV come from the germline V gene (reference sequence). The CDR3 length is 14 residues. The CDR3 DNA follows: TGTGCCAGCAGTAAAAATCAGGGGCGGACTGAAGCTTTCTTT. Translated: CASSKNQGRTEAFF.

CDR3 nucleotide sequence: TGTGCCAGCAGCTTACTAGACAGAAACATGAACACTGAAGCTTTCTTT. Its translation is CASSLLDRNMNTEAFF. The rearrangement links TRBV5-6 to TRBJ1-1; D may be TRBD1 (5 bases). This CDR3 region has 16 residues. Germline V lookup: CDR1 SGHDT, CDR2 YYEEEE. V was clipped by 2 bases and J by 0 bases, with 14 bases between them.

This clonotype was picked up a small number of times. The chain links TRBV20-1 to TRBJ2-1; D gene ambiguous. Trimming cost V 1 base and J 15 bases, with 13 bases left between them. CDR1 and CDR2 (germline): DFQATT, SNEGSKA (reference sequence). This CDR3 is built from 11 residues. Written as DNA, the CDR3 is TGCAGTGCTAGAGGCCCGCTTTTTCGGTTCTTC. Its translation: CSARGPLFRFF.

This chain joins TRBV29-1 and TRBJ2-5, with D perhaps matching TRBD2 (7 bases). The CDR3 totals 15 residues. The ends were cut back, 3 bases at V and 5 bases at J, with 19 bases in the middle. The germline CDR1 and CDR2 sequences are SQVTM and ANQGSEA. CDR3 DNA sequence: TGCAGCGTTGAGGGCGGGGGCGCCCCGGGGGAGACCCAGTACTTC. Translating gives CSVEGGGAPGETQYF.

The chain couples TRBV20-1 to TRBJ2-1, with 7 nucleotides matching TRBD2. Germline V lookup: CDR1 DFQATT, CDR2 SNEGSKA (reference sequence). J gave up 7 bases and V 6 bases, and 12 bases lay outside the gene matches. The CDR3 runs 14 residues. The CDR3 DNA reads as TGCAGTGCCGGCGCGGGTTCGGGAGGTAATGAGCAGTTCTTC. This codes for CSAGAGSGGNEQFF.

The rearrangement uses TRBV18 and TRBJ2-2; TRBD1 agrees at 10 bases. Trimming at V came to 3 bases and at J to 7 bases, leaving 5 bases not matched to a gene. From germline, CDR1 is KGHSH and CDR2 LQKENI. The CDR3 sequence is 15 residues long. The CDR3 spells CASSPQTGGDGELFF. The CDR3 region has the DNA TGTGCCAGCTCACCCCAGACAGGGGGCGACGGGGAGCTGTTTTTT.

This clonotype has ten or more counts. This chain joins TRBV29-1 and TRBJ2-3; D is uncertain. The CDR3 has 13 residues. The germline CDR1 and CDR2 sequences are SQVTM and ANQGSEA. The V end lost 4 bases, the J end lost 1 base, and 9 bases lay between the germline ends. As DNA, the CDR3 is TGCAGCGTTGCTACATCCGGCACAGATACGCAGTATTTT. Its translation: CSVATSGTDTQYF.

The chain carries TRBV7-6 and TRBJ1-5, with a weak D call TRBD1 (5 bases). Trimming took off 4 bases at V and 5 bases at J, with 9 bases between the two ends. Looked up from germline, CDR1 is SGHVS and CDR2 is FNYEAQ. The CDR3 spans 13 residues. CDR3 loop: CASSSTGYQPQHF. CDR3 nucleotide sequence: TGTGCCAGCAGCTCTACAGGATATCAGCCCCAGCATTTT.

This clonotype was counted a few times. Here the CDR3 reads CSALAGSYEQYV. CDR3 DNA sequence: TGCAGTGCCCTAGCGGGCTCCTACGAGCAGTACGTC. J is TRBJ2-7 and V is TRBV20-1, with 8 bases identical to TRBD2. Trimming removed 6 bases from V and 0 bases from J; junction bases left unmatched: 1. Germline V gene sequence: CDR1 DFQATT, CDR2 SNEGSKA (reference sequence). The CDR3 runs to 12 residues.

The V and J genes are TRBV5-1 and TRBJ2-1; 7 nucleotides agree with TRBD2. Per germline, CDR1 SGHRS and CDR2 YFSETQ. The CDR3 spans 16 residues. The ends lost 0 bases at V and 4 bases at J; junction bases unmatched: 7. CDR3 bases: TGCGCCAGCAGCTTGGAAGCAGCGGGGTTATACAATGAGCAGTTCTTC. Translated, it gives CASSLEAAGLYNEQFF.

The chain combines TRBV9 with TRBJ2-4; D is possibly TRBD1 or TRBD2 (5 bases each). This CDR3 is built from 12 residues. Looked up from germline, CDR1 is SGDLS and CDR2 is YYNGEE. V lost 1 base and J 8 bases, leaving 7 bases between the germline ends. DNA of the CDR3: TGTGCCAGCAGCGTATTGGGGGACATTCAGTACTTC. This codes for CASSVLGDIQYF.

The V gene is TRBV3-1, the J gene TRBJ2-5; 8 positions agree with TRBD2. Germline V gene lookup returns CDR1 LGHDT and CDR2 YNNKEL (reference sequence). This CDR3 has 14 amino acids. The J segment lost 1 base and the V segment lost 4 bases, leaving 2 bases of the junction unmatched. The DNA for the CDR3 is TGTGCCAGCAGCCTCCGGGAGGGCCAAGAGACCCAGTACTTC. This translates into CASSLREGQETQYF.

This clonotype was seen more than once but under ten times. The genes are TRBV20-1 and TRBJ2-2, with D possibly TRBD2 on 5 matching bases. This CDR3 has 14 residues. Germline values: CDR1 DFQATT, CDR2 SNEGSKA (reference sequence). V lost 0 bases to trimming and J lost 6 bases, with 11 bases between them. The CDR3 nucleotides read TGCAGTGCTAGAGATACGCGGGCCCCCGGGGAGCTGTTTTTT. It translates to CSARDTRAPGELFF.

In this sample, this clonotype turned up many times. This chain uses TRBV11-2 with TRBJ1-6, with D possibly matching TRBD1 (5 bases). V was cut by 0 bases and J by 6 bases, with 15 bases left in between. This CDR3 spans 17 amino acids. Germline assignment: CDR1 SGHAT and CDR2 FQNNGV. The CDR3 DNA reads as TGTGCCAGCAGCTTAGATGGGTGGCAGGGACCTAATTCACCCCTCCACTTT. Its protein is CASSLDGWQGPNSPLHF.

The chain uses TRBV27 and TRBJ2-1, with unresolved D. Germline CDR1 reads MNHEY; CDR2 reads SMNVEV (reference sequence). The CDR3 contains 16 residues. The V gene lost 8 bases and the J gene lost 0 bases, with 17 bases spanning the gap. The CDR3 loop reads CASSSSPVRSYNEQFF. CDR3 coding DNA: TGTGCCAGCTCCTCATCTCCCGTCCGCTCCTACAATGAGCAGTTCTTC.

This clonotype came up a few times. The chain combines TRBV3-1 with TRBJ2-1, with 7 nucleotides matching TRBD2. V was pared by 2 bases and J by 0 bases, with 7 bases of the junction left unmatched. From germline, CDR1 is LGHDT and CDR2 YNNKEL (reference sequence). The CDR3 loop spans 17 amino acids. The CDR3 region is CASSQRQAGSSYNEQFF. DNA of the CDR3: TGTGCCAGCAGCCAACGTCAAGCGGGGAGCTCCTACAATGAGCAGTTCTTC.

The chain carries TRBV5-6 and TRBJ2-1; D perhaps matches TRBD1 (5 bases). V dropped 1 base and J dropped 15 bases, with 14 bases sitting between them. The CDR3 is 12 residues long. Per the germline V gene, CDR1 is SGHDT and CDR2 is YYEEEE. The CDR3 sequence: CASSLKGSVLFF. In DNA form, the CDR3 reads TGTGCCAGCAGCTTGAAGGGGTCGGTTCTGTTCTTC.

This clonotype was recorded many times. The chain links TRBV12-3 or TRBV12-4 to TRBJ1-1; 10 positions agree with TRBD1. J was trimmed by 0 bases and V by 6 bases; bases with no gene match: 7. There are 16 residues in the CDR3. The CDR3 bases are TGTGCCAGCAGCCGTAGACAGGGGGCCCTGAACACTGAAGCTTTCTTT. This codes for CASSRRQGALNTEAFF.

The CDR3 nucleotides are TGTGCCAGTAATCGGAGGTCGGCTAACTATGGCTACACCTTC. Translated: CASNRRSANYGYTF. J is TRBJ1-2 and V is TRBV19, with no clear D. Trimming left V 7 bases short and J 0 bases short, with 12 bases between. Germline V CDR1 and CDR2: LNHDA, SQIVND (reference sequence). CDR3 size: 14 residues.

A few counts support this clonotype. The chain joins TRBV6-5 to TRBJ2-1, with D maybe TRBD2 (6 bases). V lost 2 bases to trimming and J lost 0 bases, with 8 bases between them. CDR3 length equals 15 residues. Germline CDR1 is MNHEY and CDR2 is SVGAGI. The DNA of the CDR3 is TGTGCCAGCAGTTACCCGGACTACTCCTACAATGAGCAGTTCTTC. This encodes CASSYPDYSYNEQFF.

The chain couples TRBV9 to TRBJ2-1; D might be TRBD1 or TRBD2, each matching 5 bases. CDR1 and CDR2 from the germline V gene are SGDLS and YYNGEE. The CDR3 consists of 17 residues. V was cut by 0 bases and J by 9 bases, with 22 bases left in between. The CDR3 region has the DNA TGTGCCAGCAGCGTAGGTATAGGGCAGGGAGAATTTGGTGAGCAGTTCTTC. Amino acid sequence: CASSVGIGQGEFGEQFF.